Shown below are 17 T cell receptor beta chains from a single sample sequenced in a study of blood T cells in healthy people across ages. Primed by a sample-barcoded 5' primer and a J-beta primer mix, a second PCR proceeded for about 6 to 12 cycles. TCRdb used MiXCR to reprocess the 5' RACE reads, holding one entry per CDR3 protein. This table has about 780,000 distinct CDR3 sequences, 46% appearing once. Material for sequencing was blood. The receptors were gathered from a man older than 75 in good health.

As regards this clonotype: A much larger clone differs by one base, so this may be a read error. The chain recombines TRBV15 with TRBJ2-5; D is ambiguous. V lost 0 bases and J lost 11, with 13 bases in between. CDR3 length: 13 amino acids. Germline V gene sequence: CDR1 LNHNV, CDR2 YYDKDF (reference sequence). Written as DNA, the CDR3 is TGTGCCACCAGCAGAGACAAAGTCGGCGTGCAGTACTTC. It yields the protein CATSRDKVGVQYF.

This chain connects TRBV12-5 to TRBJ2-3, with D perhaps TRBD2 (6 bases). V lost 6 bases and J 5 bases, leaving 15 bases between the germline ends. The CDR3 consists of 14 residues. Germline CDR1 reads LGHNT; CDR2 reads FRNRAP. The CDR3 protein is CASGLQPAGDTQYF. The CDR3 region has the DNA TGTGCTAGTGGCCTCCAACCAGCGGGAGATACGCAGTATTTT.

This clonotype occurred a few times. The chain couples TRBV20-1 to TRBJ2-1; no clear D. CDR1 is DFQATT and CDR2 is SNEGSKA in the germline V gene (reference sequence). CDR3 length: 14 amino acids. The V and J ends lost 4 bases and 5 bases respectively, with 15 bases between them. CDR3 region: CSATRQPANNEQFF. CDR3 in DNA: TGCAGTGCTACCAGGCAGCCAGCCAACAATGAGCAGTTCTTC.

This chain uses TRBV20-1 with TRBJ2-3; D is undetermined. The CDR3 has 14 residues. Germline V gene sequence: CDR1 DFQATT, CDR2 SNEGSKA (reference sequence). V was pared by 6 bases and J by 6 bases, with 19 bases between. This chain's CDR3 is CSAPASRYGDTQYF. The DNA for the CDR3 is TGCAGTGCCCCCGCTAGTCGTTACGGGGATACGCAGTATTTT.

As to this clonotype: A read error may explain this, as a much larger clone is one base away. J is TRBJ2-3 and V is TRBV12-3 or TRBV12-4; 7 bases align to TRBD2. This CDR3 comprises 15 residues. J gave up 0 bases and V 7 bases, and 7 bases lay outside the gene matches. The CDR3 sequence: CASIDGGRSTDTQYF. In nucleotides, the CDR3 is TGTGCCAGCATCGATGGCGGGAGAAGCACAGATACGCAGTATTTT.

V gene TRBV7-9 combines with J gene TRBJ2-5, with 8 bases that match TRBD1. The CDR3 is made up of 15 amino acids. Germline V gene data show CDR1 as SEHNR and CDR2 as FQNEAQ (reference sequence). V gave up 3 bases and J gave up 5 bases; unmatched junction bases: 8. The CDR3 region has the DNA TGTGCCAGCAGCTTGGACAGGGACGTTCTCGAGACCCAGTACTTC. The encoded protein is CASSLDRDVLETQYF.

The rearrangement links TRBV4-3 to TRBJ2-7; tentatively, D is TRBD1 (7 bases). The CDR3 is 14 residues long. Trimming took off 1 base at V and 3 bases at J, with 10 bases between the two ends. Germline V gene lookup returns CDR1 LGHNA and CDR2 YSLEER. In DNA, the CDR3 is TGCGCCAGCAGCCAAGGGAGGGGGCTCTACGAGCAGTACTTC. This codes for CASSQGRGLYEQYF.

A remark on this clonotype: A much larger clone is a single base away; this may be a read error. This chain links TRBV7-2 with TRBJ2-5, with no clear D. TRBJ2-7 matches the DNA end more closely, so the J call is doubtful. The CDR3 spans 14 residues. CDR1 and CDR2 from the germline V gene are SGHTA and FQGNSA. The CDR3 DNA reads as TGTACCAGCAGCTTCGGAATAGTAAGTTACGAGCAGTACTTC. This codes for CTSSFGIVSYEQYF.

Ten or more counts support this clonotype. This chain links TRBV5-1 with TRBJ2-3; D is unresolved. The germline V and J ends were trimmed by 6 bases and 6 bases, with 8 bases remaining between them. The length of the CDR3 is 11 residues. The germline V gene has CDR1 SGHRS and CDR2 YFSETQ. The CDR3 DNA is TGCGCCAGCACATCAGCCGATACGCAGTATTTT. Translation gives CASTSADTQYF.

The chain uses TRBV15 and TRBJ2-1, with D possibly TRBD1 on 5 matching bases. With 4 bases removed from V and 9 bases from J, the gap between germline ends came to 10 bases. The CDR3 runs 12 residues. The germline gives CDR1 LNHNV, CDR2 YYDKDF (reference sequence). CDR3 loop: CATSTWGSEQFF. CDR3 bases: TGTGCCACCAGCACCTGGGGCAGTGAGCAGTTCTTC.

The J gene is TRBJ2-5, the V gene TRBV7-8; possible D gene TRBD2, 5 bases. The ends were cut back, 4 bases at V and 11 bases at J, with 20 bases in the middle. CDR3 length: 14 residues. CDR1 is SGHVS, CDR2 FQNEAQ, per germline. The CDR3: CASSSRETSYGQYF. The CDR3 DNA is TGTGCCAGCAGCTCGAGGGAGACCTCCTACGGGCAGTACTTC.

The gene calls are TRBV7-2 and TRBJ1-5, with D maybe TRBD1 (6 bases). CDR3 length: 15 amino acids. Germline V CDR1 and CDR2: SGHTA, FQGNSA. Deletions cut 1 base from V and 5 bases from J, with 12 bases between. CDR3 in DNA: TGTGCCAGCAGCTTAGGAGGTGGGGGCGATCAGCCCCAGCATTTT. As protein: CASSLGGGGDQPQHF. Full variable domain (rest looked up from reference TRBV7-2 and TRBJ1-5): GAGVSQSPSNKVTEKGKDVELRCDPISGHTALYWYRQSLGQGLEFLIYFQGNSAPDKSGLPSDRFSAERTGGSVSTLTIQRTQQEDSAVYLCASSLGGGGDQPQHFGDGTRLSIL.

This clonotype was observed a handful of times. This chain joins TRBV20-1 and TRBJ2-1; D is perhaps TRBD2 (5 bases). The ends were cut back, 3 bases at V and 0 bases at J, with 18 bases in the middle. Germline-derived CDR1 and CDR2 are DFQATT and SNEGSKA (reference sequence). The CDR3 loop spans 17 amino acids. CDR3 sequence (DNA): TGCAGTGCTAGGCGCCCGGCGGGTTTGAGCTCCTACAATGAGCAGTTCTTC. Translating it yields CSARRPAGLSSYNEQFF.

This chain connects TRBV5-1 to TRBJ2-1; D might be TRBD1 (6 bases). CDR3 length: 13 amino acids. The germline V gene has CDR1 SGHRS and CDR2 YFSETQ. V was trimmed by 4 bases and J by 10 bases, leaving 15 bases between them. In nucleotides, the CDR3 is TGCGCCAGCAGCCGTGATAAGGGGGACGAGCAGTTCTTC. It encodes CASSRDKGDEQFF.

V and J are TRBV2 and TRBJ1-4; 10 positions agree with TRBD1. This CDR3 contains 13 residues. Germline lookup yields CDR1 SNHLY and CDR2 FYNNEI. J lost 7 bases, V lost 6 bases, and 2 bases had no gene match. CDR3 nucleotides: TGTGCCAGCAGCGGGACAGGGGCTGAAAAACTGTTTTTT. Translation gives CASSGTGAEKLFF.

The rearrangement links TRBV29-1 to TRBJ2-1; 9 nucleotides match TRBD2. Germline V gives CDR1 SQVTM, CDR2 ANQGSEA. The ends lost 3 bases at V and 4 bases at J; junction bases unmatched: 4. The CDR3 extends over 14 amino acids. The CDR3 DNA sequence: TGCAGCGTTGATACTAGCGGGCTTTACAATGAGCAGTTCTTC. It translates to CSVDTSGLYNEQFF.

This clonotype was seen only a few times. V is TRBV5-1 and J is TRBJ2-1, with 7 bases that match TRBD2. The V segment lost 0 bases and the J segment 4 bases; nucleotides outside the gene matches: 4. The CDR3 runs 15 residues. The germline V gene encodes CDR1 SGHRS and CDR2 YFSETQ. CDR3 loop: CASSLVVAGYNEQFF. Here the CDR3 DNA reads TGCGCCAGCAGCTTGGTGGTAGCGGGTTACAATGAGCAGTTCTTC.